A single sample gave rise to the 5 T cell receptor beta chains below, sequenced in a study of T cells in placental villitis. For these receptors, no antigen is known. This was the immunoSEQ v4 assay. Assay: immunoSEQ multiplex PCR; the TCRdb copy retains only in-frame clones and omits some. The sample shows some 2,000 clones, more than 65% of them seen only once. General observations from the study: Compared with controls at around 0.006, villitis of unknown etiology placentae showed median clonality 0.057.

The sequencing sample was made of placental tissue containing maternal and fetal cells. The receptor source for this set is a human patient with villitis of unknown etiology; the placental T cells may come from both mother and fetus.

CDR3 bases: TGTGCCATCAGTGAGCCGGTTTCCGGGACAGACTATGGCTACACCTTC. Encoded protein: CAISEPVSGTDYGYTF. V usage is TRBV10-3 and J usage is TRBJ1-2; 7 nucleotides align to TRBD1. Germline CDR1 ENHRY, CDR2 SYGVKD. With 2 bases clipped from V and 3 bases from J, the junction kept 9 bases outside the gene matches. The CDR3 runs 16 residues.

The chain is built from TRBV10-3 and TRBJ2-3; 12 bases fit TRBD2. The germline V gene has CDR1 ENHRY and CDR2 SYGVKD. The V gene end was trimmed by 4 bases and the J gene end by 6 bases; junction bases not matched to a gene: 11. The CDR3 spans 17 residues. CDR3 DNA: TGTGCCATCAGTGTAATGCGACTAGCGGGAGCGGTGGATACGCAGTATTTT. Its protein product is CAISVMRLAGAVDTQYF.

The gene calls are TRBV4-2 and TRBJ1-6; no reliable D call. From germline, CDR1 is LGHNA and CDR2 YNFKEQ. The CDR3 loop spans 18 amino acids. Trimming shortened V by 3 bases and J by 0 bases, and 15 bases separated the two germline ends. CDR3 amino acids: CASSQQSAASSYNSPLHF. In DNA form, the CDR3 reads TGTGCCAGCAGCCAGCAAAGCGCGGCCAGCTCCTATAATTCACCCCTCCACTTT.

Comments on this clone: The identical CDR3 is also encoded by other nucleotide sequences in the sample. The J gene is TRBJ2-2, the V gene TRBV28, with D perhaps assigned TRBD1 or TRBD2 (7 bases each). The V and J ends lost 5 bases and 7 bases respectively, with 17 bases between them. The length of the CDR3 is 15 residues. Germline lookup yields CDR1 MDHEN and CDR2 SYDVKM. In nucleotides, the CDR3 is TGTGCCAGCAGTCTATACCCAGGGGGGGACGGGGAGCTGTTTTTT. As protein: CASSLYPGGDGELFF.

In its sample, this clone ranks as large (0.1 to 1%). The chain uses TRBV18 and TRBJ1-2, with no clear D. This CDR3 has 14 residues. V lost 4 bases and J 4 bases, leaving 13 bases between the germline ends. Looked up from germline, CDR1 is KGHSH and CDR2 is LQKENI. DNA for the CDR3: TGTGCCAGCTCACAGGGAGGATCAATCTATGGCTACACCTTC. It translates to CASSQGGSIYGYTF.